This T cell receptor (beta chain) emerged from a study of blood T cell repertoires in COVID-19. Study at large: There were acute and convalescent COVID-19 samples, and they came from the United States, Italy and Spain. T cells, B-cell-depleted T cells, or PBMCs supplied cDNA or gDNA.

Some clones are missing from TCRdb's copy, which holds only in-frame ones; the method was immunoSEQ multiplex PCR. Here the sample spans hundreds of thousands of clones, more than 65% being singletons. Sequences were obtained from peripheral blood. The TCR was taken from an elderly woman with acute or convalescent COVID-19.

The chain's CDR3 is CASSYEYGYTF. The CDR3 DNA reads TGTGCCAGCAGTTATGAGTATGGCTACACCTTC. V and J are TRBV6-5 and TRBJ1-2; D unresolved. The germline V gene has CDR1 MNHEY and CDR2 SVGAGI. This CDR3 is 11 amino acids long. V lost 3 bases and J lost 5, with 4 bases in between.